This T cell receptor beta chain derives from a study of cytomegalovirus exposure and HLA in healthy donors. The assay was immunoSEQ multiplex PCR, and TCRdb's table has in-frame clones only and misses some. Of tens of thousands of clones in the sample, about 94% were seen once. Looked up from germline, CDR1 is SGHNT and CDR2 is YENEEA. The CDR3 covers 14 residues. Trimming left V 0 bases short and J 6 bases short, with 11 bases between. Source material: PBMCs. The sequence derives from a man younger than 30 in good health and CMV-seropositive. The chain has TRBV11-3 and TRBJ1-1; no firm D call. CDR3: CASSLEPTSSEAFF. As DNA, the CDR3 is TGTGCCAGCAGCTTAGAACCAACGAGCTCTGAAGCTTTCTTT.